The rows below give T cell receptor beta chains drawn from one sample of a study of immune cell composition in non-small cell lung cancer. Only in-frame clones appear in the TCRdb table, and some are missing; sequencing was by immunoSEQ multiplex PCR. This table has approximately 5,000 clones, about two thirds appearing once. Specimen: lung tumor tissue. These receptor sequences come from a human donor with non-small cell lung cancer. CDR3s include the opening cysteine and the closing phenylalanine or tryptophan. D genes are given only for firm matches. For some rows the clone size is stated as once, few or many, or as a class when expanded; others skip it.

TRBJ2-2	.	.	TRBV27	TGTGCCAGCAGTCTTACAGGGTGGGCCGGGGAGCTGTTTTTT	CASSLTGWAGELFF
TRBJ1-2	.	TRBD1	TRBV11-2	TGTGCCAGCAGCTTCAACAGGGGGTCAGGGTATGGCTACACCTTC	CASSFNRGSGYGYTF
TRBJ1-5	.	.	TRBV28	TGTGCCAGCAATACCCGAAGGGAGCAAGGACAGCCCCAGCATTTT	CASNTRREQGQPQHF
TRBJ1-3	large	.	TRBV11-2	TGTGCCAGCAGCTCCCGGGATCCTCTCTCTGGAAACACCATATATTTT	CASSSRDPLSGNTIYF
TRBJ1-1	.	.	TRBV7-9	TGTGCCAGCAGCTCCTCCAGGGGAGCTGAAGCTTTCTTT	CASSSSRGAEAFF
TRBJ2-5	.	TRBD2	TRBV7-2	TGTGCCAGCAGCTTACCAGGACTAGCGGGAGATTTTCGCGAGACCCAGTACTTC	CASSLPGLAGDFRETQYF
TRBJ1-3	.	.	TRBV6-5	TGTGCCAGCATCAACTCTGACACCATATATTTT	CASINSDTIYF
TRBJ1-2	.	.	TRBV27	TGTGCCAGCAGCCGGGGGGGACTGCGGGGCTACACCTTC	CASSRGGLRGYTF
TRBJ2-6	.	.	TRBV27	TGTGCCAGCTCTTCCGGGGGCTCTGGGGCCAACGTCCTGACTTTC	CASSSGGSGANVLTF
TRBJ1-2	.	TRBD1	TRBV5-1	TGCGCCAGCAGCTCTACCCCGGGACAGGGAAGTTGGGGCTACACCTTC	CASSSTPGQGSWGYTF
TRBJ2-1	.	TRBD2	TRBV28	TGTGCCAGCAGTTTATTAATGGGGGGAGCGGGGAAGCAGTTCTTC	CASSLLMGGAGKQFF
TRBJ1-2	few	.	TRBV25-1	TGTGCCAGCAGTGTACGGTCTGATGGTGGCTACACCTTC	CASSVRSDGGYTF
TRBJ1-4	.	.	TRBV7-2	TGTGCCAGCAGCTTAGGGCAGGATTGGGAAAAACTGTTTTTT	CASSLGQDWEKLFF
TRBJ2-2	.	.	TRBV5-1	TGCGCCAGCAGCTCCAGGCCCCCGGGAGACACCGGGGAGCTGTTTTTT	CASSSRPPGDTGELFF
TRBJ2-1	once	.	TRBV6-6	TGTGCCAGCAGAGCGCAAGGTGAGCAGTTCTTC	CASRAQGEQFF
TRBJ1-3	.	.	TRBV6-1	TGTGCCAGCAGTGTGCAGGGCCCCATATATTTT	CASSVQGPIYF
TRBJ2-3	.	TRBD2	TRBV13	TGTGCCAGCAGCTTAGGCCGGAGACTAGCGAGCACAGATACGCAGTATTTT	CASSLGRRLASTDTQYF
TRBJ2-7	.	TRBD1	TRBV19	TGTGCCAGCCAGAGAAGGGGACAGGGTTTTGAGCAGTACTTC	CASQRRGQGFEQYF
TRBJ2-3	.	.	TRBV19	TGTGCCAGTAGTATAGATCGGGTCGGGACACCGCGCGATACGCAGTATTTT	CASSIDRVGTPRDTQYF
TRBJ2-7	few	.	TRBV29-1	TGCAGCGTGCTGAGCGGTACGGTCGGGCAGTACTTC	CSVLSGTVGQYF
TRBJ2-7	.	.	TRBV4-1	TGCGCCAGCAGCCAAGATTGGAACCGGGTTACCACCTACGAGCAGTACTTC	CASSQDWNRVTTYEQYF
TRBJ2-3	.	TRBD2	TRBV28	TGTGCCAGCAGCCGTACAGCGGGAGGGCCCTCTGATACGCAGTATTTT	CASSRTAGGPSDTQYF
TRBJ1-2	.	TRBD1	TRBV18	TGTGCCAGCTCACCTAGGACAGGGGAGTCCTATGGCTACACCTTC	CASSPRTGESYGYTF
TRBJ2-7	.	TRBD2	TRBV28	TGTGCCAGCAGTGGTCCTGGCAGGACTAGTTCTTTCTACGAGCAGTACTTC	CASSGPGRTSSFYEQYF
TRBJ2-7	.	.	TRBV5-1	TGCGCCAGCAGCTTGGGGAGTAGCTCCTACGAGCAGTACTTC	CASSLGSSSYEQYF
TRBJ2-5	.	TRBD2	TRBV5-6	TGTGCCAGCAGATTTAGCGGGAGTAGGGAGACCCAGTACTTC	CASRFSGSRETQYF
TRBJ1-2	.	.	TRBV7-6	TGTGCCAGCAGCCCTTATCTGGTCCAAGTAGGGGGATCCTATGGCTACACCTTC	CASSPYLVQVGGSYGYTF
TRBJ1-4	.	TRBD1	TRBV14	TGTGCCAGCAGACGGACAGGAAATGAAAAACTGTTTTTT	CASRRTGNEKLFF
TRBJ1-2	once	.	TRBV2	TGTGCCAGCAGGGACACCGGCCCGGATGGCTACACCTTC	CASRDTGPDGYTF
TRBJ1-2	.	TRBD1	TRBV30	TGTGCCACACCGGGACAGGGTACTTTCTATGGCTACACCTTC	CATPGQGTFYGYTF
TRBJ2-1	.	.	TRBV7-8	TGTGCCAGCAGCTTGGCAACGGGAACCAACAATGAGCAGTTCTTC	CASSLATGTNNEQFF
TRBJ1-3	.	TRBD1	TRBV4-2	TGTGCCAGCAGCCAGCCTGATCAGGGGGGCACCATATATTTT	CASSQPDQGGTIYF
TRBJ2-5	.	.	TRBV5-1	TGCGCCAGCAGCTTGGCTAGGCAAGAGACCCAGTACTTC	CASSLARQETQYF